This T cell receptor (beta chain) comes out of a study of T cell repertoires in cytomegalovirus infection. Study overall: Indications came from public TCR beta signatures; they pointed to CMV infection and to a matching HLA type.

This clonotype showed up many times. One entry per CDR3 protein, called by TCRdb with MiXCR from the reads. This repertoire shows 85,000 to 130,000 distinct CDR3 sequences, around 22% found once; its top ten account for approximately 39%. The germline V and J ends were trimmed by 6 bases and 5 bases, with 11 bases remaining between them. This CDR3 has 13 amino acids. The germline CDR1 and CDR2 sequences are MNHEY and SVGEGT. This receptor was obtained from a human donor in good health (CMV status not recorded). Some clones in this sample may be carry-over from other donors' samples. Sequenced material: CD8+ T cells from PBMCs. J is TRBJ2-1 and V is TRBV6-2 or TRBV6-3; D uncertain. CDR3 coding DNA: TGTGCCAGCAGCCGAGGCCAAAACAATGAGCAGTTCTTC. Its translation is CASSRGQNNEQFF.